This record looks at one T cell receptor (beta chain) sequence and its context. Its antigen is currently unknown. V lost 1 base, J lost 3 bases, and 9 bases stayed unmatched. There are 16 residues in the CDR3. Germline V CDR1 and CDR2: GTSNPN, SVGIG (reference sequence). PCR employed 60 Vbeta and 13 Jbeta primers. The data were produced by immunoSEQ multiplex PCR, yet TCRdb's version contains in-frame clones alone and is incomplete. The sample consists of fewer than 70,000 clones, approximately 76% of them appearing once. These data originate in a study of cytomegalovirus exposure and HLA in healthy donors. Study-wide points: There were some V segments, including TRBV6-2 and TRBV6-3, excluded as indistinguishable. After further analysis at a later stage, 15,000 to 20,000 TCR beta sequences were associated with HLA alleles at 0.05 false discovery rate.

This receptor was taken from a man aged 50 to 59 in good health and CMV-seronegative. The rearrangement links TRBV30 to TRBJ2-3; TRBD1 agrees at 8 bases. What was sequenced was PBMCs. The CDR3 protein is CAWSDLDRDVTDTQYF. CDR3 nucleotide sequence: TGTGCCTGGAGTGATCTGGACAGGGATGTAACAGATACGCAGTATTTT.